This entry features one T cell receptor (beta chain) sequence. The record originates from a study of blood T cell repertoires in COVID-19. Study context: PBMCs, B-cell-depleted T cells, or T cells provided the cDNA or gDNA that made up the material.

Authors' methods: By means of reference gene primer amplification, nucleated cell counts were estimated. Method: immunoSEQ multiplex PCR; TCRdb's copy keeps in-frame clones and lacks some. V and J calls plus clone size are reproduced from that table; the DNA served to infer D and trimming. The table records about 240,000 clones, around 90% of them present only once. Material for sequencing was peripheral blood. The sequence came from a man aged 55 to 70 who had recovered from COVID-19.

The CDR3 coding sequence is TGTGCCAGCAGCTTAGGGGCAGGGTGGGCCGAAAAACTGTTTTTT. Translation gives CASSLGAGWAEKLFF. The V call is TRBV11-2, the J call TRBJ1-4, with D possibly matching TRBD1 (5 bases). CDR1 and CDR2 (germline): SGHAT, FQNNGV. The CDR3 is 15 amino acids. V was trimmed by 1 base and J by 8 bases, leaving 14 bases between them.